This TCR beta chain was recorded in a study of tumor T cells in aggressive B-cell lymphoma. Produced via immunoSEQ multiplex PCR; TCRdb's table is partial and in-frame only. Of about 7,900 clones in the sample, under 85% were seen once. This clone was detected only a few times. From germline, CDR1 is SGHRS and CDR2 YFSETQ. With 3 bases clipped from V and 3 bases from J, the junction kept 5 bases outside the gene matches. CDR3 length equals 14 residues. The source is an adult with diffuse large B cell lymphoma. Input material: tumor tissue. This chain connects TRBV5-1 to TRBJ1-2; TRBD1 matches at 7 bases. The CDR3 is CASSSTGVYYGYTF. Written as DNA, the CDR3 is TGCGCCAGCAGCTCAACAGGGGTTTACTATGGCTACACCTTC.